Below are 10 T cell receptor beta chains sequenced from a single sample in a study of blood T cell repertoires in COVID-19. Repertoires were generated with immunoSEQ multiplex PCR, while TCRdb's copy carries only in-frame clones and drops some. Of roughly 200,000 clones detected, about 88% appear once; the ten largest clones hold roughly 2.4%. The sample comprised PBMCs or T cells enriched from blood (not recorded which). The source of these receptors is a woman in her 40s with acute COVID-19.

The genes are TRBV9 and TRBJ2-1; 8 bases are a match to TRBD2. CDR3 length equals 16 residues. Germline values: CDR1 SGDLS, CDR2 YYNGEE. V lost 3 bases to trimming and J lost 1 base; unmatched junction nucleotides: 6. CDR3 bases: TGTGCCAGCAGCGAGTTTAGCGGGAAATCCTACAATGAGCAGTTCTTC. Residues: CASSEFSGKSYNEQFF.

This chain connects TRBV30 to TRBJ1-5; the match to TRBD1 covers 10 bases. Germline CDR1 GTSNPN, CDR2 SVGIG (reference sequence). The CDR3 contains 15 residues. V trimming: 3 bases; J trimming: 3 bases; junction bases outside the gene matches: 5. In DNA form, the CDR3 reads TGTGCCTGGAGGGGGGACAGGGGTGACAATCAGCCCCAGCATTTT. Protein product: CAWRGDRGDNQPQHF. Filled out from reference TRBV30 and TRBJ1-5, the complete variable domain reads SQTIHQWPATLVQPVGSPLSLECTVEGTSNPNLYWYRQAAGRGLQLLFYSVGIGQISSEVPQNLSASRPQDRQFILSSKKLLLSDSGFYLCAWRGDRGDNQPQHFGDGTRLSIL.

The CDR3 sequence: CASSLAQAASYNEQFF. DNA for the CDR3: TGTGCCAGCAGCTTAGCGCAGGCTGCCTCCTACAATGAGCAGTTCTTC. The chain links TRBV7-2 to TRBJ2-1; unclear D gene. Germline V lookup: CDR1 SGHTA, CDR2 FQGNSA. The CDR3 sequence is 16 residues long. Trimming left V 0 bases short and J 0 bases short, with 9 bases between.

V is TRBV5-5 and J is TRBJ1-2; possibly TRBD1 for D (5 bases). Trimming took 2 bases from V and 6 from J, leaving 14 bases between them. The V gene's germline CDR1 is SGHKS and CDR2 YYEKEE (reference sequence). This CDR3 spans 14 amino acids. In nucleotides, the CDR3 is TGTGCCAGCAGCTTCATAAAGGGGCCGGATGGCTACACCTTC. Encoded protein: CASSFIKGPDGYTF.

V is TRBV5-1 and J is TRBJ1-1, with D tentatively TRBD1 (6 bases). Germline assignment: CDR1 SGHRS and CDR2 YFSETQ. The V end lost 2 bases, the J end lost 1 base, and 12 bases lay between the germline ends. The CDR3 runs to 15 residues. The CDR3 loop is CASSFMGAGNTEAFF. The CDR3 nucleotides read TGCGCCAGCAGCTTCATGGGGGCTGGGAACACTGAAGCTTTCTTT.

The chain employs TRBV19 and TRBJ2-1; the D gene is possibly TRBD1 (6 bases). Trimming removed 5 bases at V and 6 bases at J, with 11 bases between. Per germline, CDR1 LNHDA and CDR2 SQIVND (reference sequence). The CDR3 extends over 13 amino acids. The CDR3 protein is CASSVQGSNEQFF. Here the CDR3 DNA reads TGTGCCAGTAGTGTCCAGGGGTCCAATGAGCAGTTCTTC.

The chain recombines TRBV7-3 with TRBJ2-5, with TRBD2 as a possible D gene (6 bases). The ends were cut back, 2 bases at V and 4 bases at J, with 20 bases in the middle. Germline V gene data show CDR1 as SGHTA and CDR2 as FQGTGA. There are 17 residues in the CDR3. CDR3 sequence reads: CASSLGGGGSGPETQYF. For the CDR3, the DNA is TGTGCCAGCAGCTTAGGGGGAGGTGGGAGCGGGCCAGAGACCCAGTACTTC. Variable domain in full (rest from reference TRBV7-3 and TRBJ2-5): GAGVSQTPSNKVTEKGKYVELRCDPISGHTALYWYRQSLGQGPEFLIYFQGTGAADDSGLPNDRFFAVRPEGSVSTLKIQRTERGDSAVYLCASSLGGGGSGPETQYFGPGTRLLVL.

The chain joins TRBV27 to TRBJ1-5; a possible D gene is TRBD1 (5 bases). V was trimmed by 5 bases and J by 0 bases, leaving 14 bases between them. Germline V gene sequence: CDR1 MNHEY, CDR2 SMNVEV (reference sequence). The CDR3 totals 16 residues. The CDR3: CASSKVGGYSNQPQHF. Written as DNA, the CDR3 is TGTGCCAGCAGTAAGGTGGGGGGGTATAGCAATCAGCCCCAGCATTTT.

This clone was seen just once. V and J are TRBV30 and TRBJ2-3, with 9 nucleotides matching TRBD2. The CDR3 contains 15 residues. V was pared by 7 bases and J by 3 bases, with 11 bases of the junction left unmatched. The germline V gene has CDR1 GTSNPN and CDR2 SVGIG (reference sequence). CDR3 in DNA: TGTGCCTCACAATGGAGTAGCGGGAGAACAGATACGCAGTATTTT. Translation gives CASQWSSGRTDTQYF.

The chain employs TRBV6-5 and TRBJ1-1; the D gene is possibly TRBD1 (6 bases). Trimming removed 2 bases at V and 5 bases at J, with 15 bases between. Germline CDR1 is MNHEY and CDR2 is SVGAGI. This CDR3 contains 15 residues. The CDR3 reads CASSYGWGPGTEAFF. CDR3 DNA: TGTGCCAGCAGTTACGGGTGGGGGCCGGGAACTGAAGCTTTCTTT.